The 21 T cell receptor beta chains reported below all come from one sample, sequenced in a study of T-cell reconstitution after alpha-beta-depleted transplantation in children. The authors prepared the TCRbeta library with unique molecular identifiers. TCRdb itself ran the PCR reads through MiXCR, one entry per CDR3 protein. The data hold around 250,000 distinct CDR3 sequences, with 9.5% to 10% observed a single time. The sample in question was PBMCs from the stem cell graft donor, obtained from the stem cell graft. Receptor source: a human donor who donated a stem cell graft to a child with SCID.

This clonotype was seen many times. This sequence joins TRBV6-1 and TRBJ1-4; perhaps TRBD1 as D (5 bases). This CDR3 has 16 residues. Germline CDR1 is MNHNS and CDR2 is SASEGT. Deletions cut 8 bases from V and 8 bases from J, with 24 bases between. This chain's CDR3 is CASLWGGTEVREKLFF. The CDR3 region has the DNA TGTGCCAGCCTGTGGGGGGGAACGGAGGTTCGGGAAAAACTGTTTTTT.

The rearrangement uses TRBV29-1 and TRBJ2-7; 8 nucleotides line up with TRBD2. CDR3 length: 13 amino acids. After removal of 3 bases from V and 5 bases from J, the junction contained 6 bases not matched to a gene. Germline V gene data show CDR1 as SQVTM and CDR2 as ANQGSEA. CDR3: CSVDVAGFDEQYF. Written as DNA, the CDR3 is TGCAGCGTTGATGTAGCGGGGTTCGACGAGCAGTACTTC.

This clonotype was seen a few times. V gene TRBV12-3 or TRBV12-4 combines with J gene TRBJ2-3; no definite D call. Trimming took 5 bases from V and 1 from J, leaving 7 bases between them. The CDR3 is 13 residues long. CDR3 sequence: CASSVLGTDTQYF. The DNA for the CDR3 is TGTGCCAGCAGTGTGCTGGGCACAGATACGCAGTATTTT.

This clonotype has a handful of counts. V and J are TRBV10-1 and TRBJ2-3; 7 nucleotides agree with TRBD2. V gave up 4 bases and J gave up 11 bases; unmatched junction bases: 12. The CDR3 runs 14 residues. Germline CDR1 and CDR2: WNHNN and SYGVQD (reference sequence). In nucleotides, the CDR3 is TGCGCCAGCAGTGCCCAGCGGGGAGGACTTTGGCAGTATTTT. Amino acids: CASSAQRGGLWQYF.

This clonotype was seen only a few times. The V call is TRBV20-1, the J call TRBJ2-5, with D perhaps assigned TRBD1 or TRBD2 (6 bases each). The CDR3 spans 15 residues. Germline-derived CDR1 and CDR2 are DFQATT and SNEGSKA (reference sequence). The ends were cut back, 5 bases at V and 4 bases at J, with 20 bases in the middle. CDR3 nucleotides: TGCAGTGCTGACGGATCGGTGAGGGGGGTAGAGACCCAGTACTTC. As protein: CSADGSVRGVETQYF.

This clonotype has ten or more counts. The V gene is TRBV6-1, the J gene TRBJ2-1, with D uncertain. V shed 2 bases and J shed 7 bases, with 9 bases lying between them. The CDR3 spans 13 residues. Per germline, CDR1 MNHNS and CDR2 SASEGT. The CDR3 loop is CASSEQVRNEQFF. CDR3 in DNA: TGTGCCAGCAGTGAACAGGTGAGGAATGAGCAGTTCTTC.

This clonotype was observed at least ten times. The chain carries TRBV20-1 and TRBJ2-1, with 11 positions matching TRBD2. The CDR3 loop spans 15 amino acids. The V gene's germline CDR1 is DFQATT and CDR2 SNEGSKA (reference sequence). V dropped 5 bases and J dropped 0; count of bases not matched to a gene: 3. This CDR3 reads CSAASGGSSYNEQFF. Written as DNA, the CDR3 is TGCAGTGCTGCTAGCGGGGGGAGCTCCTACAATGAGCAGTTCTTC.

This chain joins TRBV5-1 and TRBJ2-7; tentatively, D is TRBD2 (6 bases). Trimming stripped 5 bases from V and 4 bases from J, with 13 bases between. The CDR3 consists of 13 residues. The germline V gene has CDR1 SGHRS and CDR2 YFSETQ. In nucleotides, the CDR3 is TGCGCCAGCAGGACTGATGGGGGGTACGAGCAGTACTTC. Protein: CASRTDGGYEQYF.

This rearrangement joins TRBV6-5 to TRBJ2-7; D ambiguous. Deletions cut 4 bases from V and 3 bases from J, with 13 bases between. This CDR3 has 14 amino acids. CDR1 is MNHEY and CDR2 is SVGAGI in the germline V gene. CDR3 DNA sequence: TGTGCCAGCAGTTCCGCGGTTGGTATCTACGAGCAGTACTTC. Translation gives CASSSAVGIYEQYF.

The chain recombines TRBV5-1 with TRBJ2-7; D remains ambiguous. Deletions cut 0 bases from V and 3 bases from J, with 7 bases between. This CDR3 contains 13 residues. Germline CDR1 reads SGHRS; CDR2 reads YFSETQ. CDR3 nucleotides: TGCGCCAGCAGCTTGGCAGGATACTACGAGCAGTACTTC. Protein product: CASSLAGYYEQYF.

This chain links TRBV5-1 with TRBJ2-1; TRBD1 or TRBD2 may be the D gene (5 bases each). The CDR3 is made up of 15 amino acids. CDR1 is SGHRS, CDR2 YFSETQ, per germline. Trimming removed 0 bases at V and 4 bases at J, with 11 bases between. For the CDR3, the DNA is TGCGCCAGCAGCTTGGGGGGGTCTTTATACAATGAGCAGTTCTTC. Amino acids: CASSLGGSLYNEQFF. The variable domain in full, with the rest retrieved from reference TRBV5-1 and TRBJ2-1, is KAGVTQTPRYLIKTRGQQVTLSCSPISGHRSVSWYQQTPGQGLQFLFEYFSETQRNKGNFPGRFSGRQFSNSRSEMNVSTLELGDSALYLCASSLGGSLYNEQFFGPGTRLTVL.

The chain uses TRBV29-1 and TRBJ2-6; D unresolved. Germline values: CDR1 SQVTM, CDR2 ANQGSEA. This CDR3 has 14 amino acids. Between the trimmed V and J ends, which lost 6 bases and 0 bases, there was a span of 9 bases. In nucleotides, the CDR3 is TGCAGCGTGCGCTGGGACTCTGGGGCCAACGTCCTGACTTTC. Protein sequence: CSVRWDSGANVLTF.

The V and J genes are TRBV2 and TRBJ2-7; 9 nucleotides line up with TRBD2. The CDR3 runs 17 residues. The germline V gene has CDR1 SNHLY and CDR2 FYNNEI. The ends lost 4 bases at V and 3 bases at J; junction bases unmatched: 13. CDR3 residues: CASSVGASGEIFYEQYF. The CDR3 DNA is TGTGCCAGCAGTGTGGGGGCTAGCGGGGAAATTTTCTACGAGCAGTACTTC.

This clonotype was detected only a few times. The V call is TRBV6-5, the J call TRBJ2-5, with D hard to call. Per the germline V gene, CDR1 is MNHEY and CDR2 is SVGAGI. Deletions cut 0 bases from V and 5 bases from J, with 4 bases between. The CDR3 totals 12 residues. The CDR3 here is CASSYSGETQYF. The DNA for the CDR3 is TGTGCCAGCAGTTACTCTGGGGAGACCCAGTACTTC.

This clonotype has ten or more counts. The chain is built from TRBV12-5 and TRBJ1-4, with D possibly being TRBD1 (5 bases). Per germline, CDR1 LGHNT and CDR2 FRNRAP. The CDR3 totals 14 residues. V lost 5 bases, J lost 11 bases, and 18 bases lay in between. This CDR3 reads CASGRGDVLDKLFF. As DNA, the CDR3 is TGTGCTAGTGGTCGAGGGGACGTCCTGGACAAACTGTTTTTT.

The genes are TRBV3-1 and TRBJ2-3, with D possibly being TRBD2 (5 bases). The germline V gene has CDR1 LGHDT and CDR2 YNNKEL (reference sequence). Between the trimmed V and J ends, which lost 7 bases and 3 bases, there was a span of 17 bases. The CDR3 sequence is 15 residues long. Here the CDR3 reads CASTQEVPWTDTQYF. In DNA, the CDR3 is TGTGCCAGCACCCAGGAGGTGCCATGGACAGATACGCAGTATTTT.

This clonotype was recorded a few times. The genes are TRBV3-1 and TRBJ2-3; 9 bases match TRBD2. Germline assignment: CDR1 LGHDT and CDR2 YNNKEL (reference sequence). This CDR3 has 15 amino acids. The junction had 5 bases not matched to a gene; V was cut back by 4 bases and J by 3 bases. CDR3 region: CASSPSSGETDTQYF. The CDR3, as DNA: TGTGCCAGCAGCCCATCTAGCGGGGAGACAGATACGCAGTATTTT.

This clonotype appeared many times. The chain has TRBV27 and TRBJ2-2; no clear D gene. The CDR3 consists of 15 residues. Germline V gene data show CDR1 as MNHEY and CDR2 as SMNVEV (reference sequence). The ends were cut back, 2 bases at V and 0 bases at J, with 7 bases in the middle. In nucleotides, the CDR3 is TGTGCCAGCAGTTTAACGGCGACGAACACCGGGGAGCTGTTTTTT. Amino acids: CASSLTATNTGELFF.

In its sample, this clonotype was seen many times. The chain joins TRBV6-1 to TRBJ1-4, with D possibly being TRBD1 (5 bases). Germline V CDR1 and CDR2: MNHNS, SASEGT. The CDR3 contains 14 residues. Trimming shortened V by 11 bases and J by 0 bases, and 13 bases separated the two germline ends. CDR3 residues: CAGRGSATNEKLFF. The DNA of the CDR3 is TGTGCCGGACGGGGCTCCGCAACTAATGAAAAACTGTTTTTT.

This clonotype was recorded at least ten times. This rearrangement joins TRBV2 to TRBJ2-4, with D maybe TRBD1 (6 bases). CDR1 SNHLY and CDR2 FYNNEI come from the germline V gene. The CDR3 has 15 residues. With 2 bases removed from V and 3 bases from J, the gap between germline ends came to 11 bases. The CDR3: CASSETGTDKNIQYF. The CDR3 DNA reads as TGTGCCAGCAGTGAAACAGGGACGGACAAAAACATTCAGTACTTC.

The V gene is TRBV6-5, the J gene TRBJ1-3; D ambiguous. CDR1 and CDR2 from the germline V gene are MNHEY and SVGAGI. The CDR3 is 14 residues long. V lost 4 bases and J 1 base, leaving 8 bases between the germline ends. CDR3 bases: TGTGCCAGCAGTTCTGGTCTTTCTGGAAACACCATATATTTT. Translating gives CASSSGLSGNTIYF.